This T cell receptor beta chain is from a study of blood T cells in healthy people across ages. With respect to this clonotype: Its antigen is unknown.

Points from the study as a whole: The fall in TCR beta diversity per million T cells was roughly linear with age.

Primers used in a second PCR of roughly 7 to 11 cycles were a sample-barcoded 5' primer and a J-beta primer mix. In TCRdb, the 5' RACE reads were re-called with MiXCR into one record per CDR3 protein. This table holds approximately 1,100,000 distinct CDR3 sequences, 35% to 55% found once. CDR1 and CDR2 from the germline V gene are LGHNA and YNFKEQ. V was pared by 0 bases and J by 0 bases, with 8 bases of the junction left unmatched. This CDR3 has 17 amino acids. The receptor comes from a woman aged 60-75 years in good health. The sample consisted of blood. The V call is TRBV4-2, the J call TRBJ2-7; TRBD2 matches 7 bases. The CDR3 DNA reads TGTGCCAGCAGCCAAGATCCAAGCGGGGTGAGCTCCTACGAGCAGTACTTC. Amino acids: CASSQDPSGVSSYEQYF.